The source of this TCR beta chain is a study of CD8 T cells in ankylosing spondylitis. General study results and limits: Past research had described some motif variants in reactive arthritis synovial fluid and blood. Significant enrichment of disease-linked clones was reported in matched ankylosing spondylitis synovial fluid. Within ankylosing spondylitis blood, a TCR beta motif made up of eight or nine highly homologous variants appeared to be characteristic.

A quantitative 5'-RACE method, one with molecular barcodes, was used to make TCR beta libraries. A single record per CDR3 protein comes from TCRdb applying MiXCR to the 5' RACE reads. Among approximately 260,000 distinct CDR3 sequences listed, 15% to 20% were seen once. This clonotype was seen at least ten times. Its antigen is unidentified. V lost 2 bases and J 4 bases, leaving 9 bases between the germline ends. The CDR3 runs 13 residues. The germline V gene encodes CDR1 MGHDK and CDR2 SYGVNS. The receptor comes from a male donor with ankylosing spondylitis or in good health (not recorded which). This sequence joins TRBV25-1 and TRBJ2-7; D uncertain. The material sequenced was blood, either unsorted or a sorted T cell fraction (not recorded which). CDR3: CASSEIMRYEQYF. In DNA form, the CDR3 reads TGTGCCAGCAGTGAAATCATGCGATACGAGCAGTACTTC.